This entry lists 16 T cell receptor beta chains sequenced from one sample in a study of cytomegalovirus exposure and HLA in healthy donors. The PCR was carried out with 60 Vbeta primers and 13 Jbeta primers. Clones were sequenced by immunoSEQ multiplex PCR, and TCRdb holds only the in-frame ones, with some missing. The sample holds tens of thousands of clones; roughly 80% are singletons and the top ten take approximately 14%. The sequenced material came from PBMCs. The receptors shown here come from a middle-aged woman in good health and CMV-seropositive.

This chain uses TRBV6-5 with TRBJ1-1, with TRBD1 matching 9 bases. The CDR3 runs to 13 residues. Germline CDR1 reads MNHEY; CDR2 reads SVGAGI. Germline trimming cut 6 bases from V and 6 bases from J; bases unmatched to any gene: 5. The DNA of the CDR3 is TGTGCCAGCAGCGCGACAGGGGGGCCTGAAGCTTTCTTT. Translated, it gives CASSATGGPEAFF.

This rearrangement joins TRBV7-9 to TRBJ1-1; D is possibly TRBD1 (6 bases). The V and J ends lost 5 bases and 1 base respectively, with 23 bases between them. Germline CDR1 reads SEHNR; CDR2 reads FQNEAQ (reference sequence). The CDR3 contains 18 residues. CDR3 DNA: TGTGCCAGCAGCGGCGCTTCCGGGACAAAAAAAGGGAACACTGAAGCTTTCTTT. Its protein product is CASSGASGTKKGNTEAFF. Looking up the rest from reference TRBV7-9 and TRBJ1-1 gives the full variable domain: DTGVSQNPRHKITKRGQNVTFRCDPISEHNRLYWYRQTLGQGPEFLTYFQNEAQLEKSRLLSDRFSAERPKGSFSTLEIQRTEQGDSAMYLCASSGASGTKKGNTEAFFGQGTRLTVV.

This chain uses TRBV9 with TRBJ1-5; 7 positions agree with TRBD1. After removal of 3 bases from V and 0 bases from J, the junction contained 3 bases not matched to a gene. There are 15 residues in the CDR3. Germline V gene lookup returns CDR1 SGDLS and CDR2 YYNGEE. The CDR3 loop reads CASSAGTDSNQPQHF. The DNA for the CDR3 is TGTGCCAGCAGCGCCGGGACAGATAGCAATCAGCCCCAGCATTTT. Full variable domain (remainder filled in from reference TRBV9 and TRBJ1-5): DSGVTQTPKHLITATGQRVTLRCSPRSGDLSVYWYQQSLDQGLQFLIQYYNGEERAKGNILERFSAQQFPDLHSELNLSSLELGDSALYFCASSAGTDSNQPQHFGDGTRLSIL.

The chain links TRBV11-2 to TRBJ2-4, with a tentative D call TRBD2 (5 bases). The germline V and J ends were trimmed by 4 bases and 0 bases, with 13 bases remaining between them. The CDR3 has 16 residues. Per germline, CDR1 SGHAT and CDR2 FQNNGV. CDR3 region: CASSSGRDKAKNIQYF. The CDR3 coding sequence is TGTGCCAGCAGCTCCGGTCGGGATAAAGCCAAAAACATTCAGTACTTC. Supplemented by reference TRBV11-2 and TRBJ2-4, the full variable domain reads EAGVAQSPRYKIIEKRQSVAFWCNPISGHATLYWYQQILGQGPKLLIQFQNNGVVDDSQLPKDRFSAERLKGVDSTLKIQPAKLEDSAVYLCASSSGRDKAKNIQYFGAGTRLSVL.

CDR3 region: CASSFSGQGPAERQYF. The CDR3, as DNA: TGTGCCAGCAGTTTCTCGGGACAGGGACCAGCGGAGCGCCAGTACTTC. V usage is TRBV27 and J usage is TRBJ2-5; 9 positions agree with TRBD1. CDR1 and CDR2 from the germline V gene are MNHEY and SMNVEV (reference sequence). The V gene end was trimmed by 3 bases and the J gene end by 10 bases; junction bases not matched to a gene: 15. This CDR3 has 16 amino acids.

This clone has just one count. This chain uses TRBV28 with TRBJ1-5, with D unclear. There are 10 residues in the CDR3. Trimming left V 10 bases short and J 6 bases short, with 7 bases between. CDR1 is MDHEN, CDR2 SYDVKM, per germline. CDR3 sequence (DNA): TGTGCCACCCACAGTCAGCCCCAGCATTTT. It yields the protein CATHSQPQHF.

Turning to this clone: Distinct nucleotide sequences in the sample also encode this CDR3. The chain is built from TRBV9 and TRBJ1-1; tentative D call: TRBD1 (6 bases). In germline, CDR1 is SGDLS, CDR2 YYNGEE. The CDR3 runs 13 residues. Trimming took off 2 bases at V and 1 base at J, with 6 bases between the two ends. This CDR3 is CASSVDRNTEAFF. In DNA form, the CDR3 reads TGTGCCAGCAGCGTGGACAGGAACACTGAAGCTTTCTTT.

V is TRBV12-5 and J is TRBJ1-4; possibly TRBD1 for D (5 bases). Germline lookup yields CDR1 LGHNT and CDR2 FRNRAP. V lost 4 bases to trimming and J lost 8 bases, with 14 bases between them. The length of the CDR3 is 14 residues. The CDR3 DNA is TGTGCTAGTGGTTCAGGGAGGCCGGCGGAAAAACTGTTTTTT. Translated: CASGSGRPAEKLFF. Supplemented by reference TRBV12-5 and TRBJ1-4, the full variable domain reads DARVTQTPRHKVTEMGQEVTMRCQPILGHNTVFWYRQTMMQGLELLAYFRNRAPLDDSGMPKDRFSAEMPDATLATLKIQPSEPRDSAVYFCASGSGRPAEKLFFGSGTQLSVL.

This CDR3 is CASSQSLQGASNQPQHF. The CDR3 DNA is TGTGCCAGCAGCCAATCATTACAGGGGGCTAGCAATCAGCCCCAGCATTTT. The chain recombines TRBV16 with TRBJ1-5; TRBD1 matches at 9 bases. The length of the CDR3 is 17 residues. The J segment lost 0 bases and the V segment lost 0 bases, leaving 3 bases of the junction unmatched. Germline V gene sequence: CDR1 KGHSY, CDR2 FQNENV.

About this clone: One junction end does not reproduce the germline sequence, and a read error may be involved. The same CDR3 also results from other DNA sequences found in this sample. The rearrangement links TRBV27 to TRBJ1-1, with TRBD1 matching 9 bases. The CDR3 length is 14 residues. The V gene's germline CDR1 is MNHEY and CDR2 SMNVEV (reference sequence). CDR3 residues: CASSSQDRGYGAFF. CDR3 nucleotides: TGTGCCAGTAGTTCCCAGGACAGGGGATATGGGGCTTTCTTT.

CDR3 sequence reads: CASSRGGDTEAFF. The CDR3 coding sequence is TGTGCCAGCTCCAGGGGAGGGGACACTGAAGCTTTCTTT. V is TRBV18 and J is TRBJ1-1; D may be TRBD1 (6 bases). The germline V and J ends were trimmed by 6 bases and 3 bases, with 11 bases remaining between them. Germline CDR1 reads KGHSH; CDR2 reads LQKENI. The CDR3 sequence is 13 residues long.

This clone was detected only a few times. The chain joins TRBV2 to TRBJ2-7; D not certain. CDR1 is SNHLY, CDR2 FYNNEI, per germline. This CDR3 contains 12 residues. Trimming left V 3 bases short and J 2 bases short, with 5 bases between. CDR3 loop: CASSDRTYEQYF. DNA of the CDR3: TGTGCCAGCAGTGACAGGACCTACGAGCAGTACTTC. Full variable domain (missing parts from reference TRBV2 and TRBJ2-7): EPEVTQTPSHQVTQMGQEVILRCVPISNHLYFYWYRQILGQKVEFLVSFYNNEISEKSEIFDDQFSVERPDGSNFTLKIRSTKLEDSAMYFCASSDRTYEQYFGPGTRLTVT.

The rearrangement joins TRBV15 to TRBJ2-7, with 8 positions matching TRBD2. CDR3 length equals 15 residues. V trimming: 3 bases; J trimming: 3 bases; junction bases outside the gene matches: 7. The germline V gene encodes CDR1 LNHNV and CDR2 YYDKDF (reference sequence). The CDR3 spells CATSSPGTSDYEQYF. The CDR3 DNA reads TGTGCCACCAGCAGCCCCGGGACTAGTGACTACGAGCAGTACTTC.

This clone was found once. The chain is built from TRBV27 and TRBJ1-2; D possibly corresponds to TRBD1 (6 bases). The length of the CDR3 is 14 residues. Trimming removed 3 bases at V and 1 base at J, with 9 bases between. Per germline, CDR1 MNHEY and CDR2 SMNVEV (reference sequence). CDR3 nucleotide sequence: TGTGCCAGCAGTTTCCGACAGGTTAACTATGGCTACACCTTC. This codes for CASSFRQVNYGYTF.

The chain links TRBV5-6 to TRBJ1-2; a possible D gene is TRBD1 (5 bases). Trimming left V 4 bases short and J 6 bases short, with 13 bases between. The CDR3 runs 13 residues. Germline V gene data show CDR1 as SGHDT and CDR2 as YYEEEE. The CDR3 spells CASSRGHGDGYTF. The DNA of the CDR3 is TGTGCCAGCAGCCGAGGACACGGAGATGGCTACACCTTC.

The chain employs TRBV28 and TRBJ1-2; D possibly corresponds to TRBD1 (5 bases). There are 12 residues in the CDR3. Germline V gives CDR1 MDHEN, CDR2 SYDVKM. Deletions cut 4 bases from V and 3 bases from J, with 6 bases between. CDR3 bases: TGTGCCAGCAGTTGGGGGGACTATGGCTACACCTTC. Its translation is CASSWGDYGYTF.